The clone carrying this T cell receptor beta chain has a handful of counts. Antigen: not known. V was pared by 5 bases and J by 4 bases, with 14 bases of the junction left unmatched. This CDR3 has 16 amino acids. Germline V gene lookup returns CDR1 DFQATT and CDR2 SNEGSKA (reference sequence). Study-wide results and limits: Greatest tumor Treg TCR overlap was with tumor naive CD4+ cells.

From the 5' RACE reads, TCRdb called clonotypes with MiXCR, one entry per CDR3 protein. This table has around 50,000 distinct CDR3 sequences, 28% appearing once. This clonotype originated in a female donor with breast cancer. This chain connects TRBV20-1 to TRBJ2-1, with 7 bases fitting TRBD2. What was sequenced was tumor-infiltrating memory CD4+ T cells sorted from the breast tumor. The subset is: memory CD4+ T cells, CD4+CD45RO+CD25-. CDR3 DNA: TGCAGTGCTCCGGCCGGAGGGAGGGTAAGATACAATGAGCAGTTCTTC. Translating gives CSAPAGGRVRYNEQFF.